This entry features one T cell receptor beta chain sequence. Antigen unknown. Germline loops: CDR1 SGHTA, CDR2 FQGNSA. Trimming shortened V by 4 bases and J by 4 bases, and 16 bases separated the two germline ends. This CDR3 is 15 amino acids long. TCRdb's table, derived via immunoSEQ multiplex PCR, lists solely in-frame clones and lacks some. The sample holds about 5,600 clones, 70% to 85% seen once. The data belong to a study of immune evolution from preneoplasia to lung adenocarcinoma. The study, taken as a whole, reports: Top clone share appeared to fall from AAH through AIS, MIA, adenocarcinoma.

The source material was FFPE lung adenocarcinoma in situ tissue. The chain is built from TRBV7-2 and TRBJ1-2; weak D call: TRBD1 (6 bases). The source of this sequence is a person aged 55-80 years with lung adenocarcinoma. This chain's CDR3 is CASSSASGAFYGYTF. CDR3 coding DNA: TGTGCCAGCAGCTCAGCATCGGGGGCGTTCTATGGCTACACCTTC.